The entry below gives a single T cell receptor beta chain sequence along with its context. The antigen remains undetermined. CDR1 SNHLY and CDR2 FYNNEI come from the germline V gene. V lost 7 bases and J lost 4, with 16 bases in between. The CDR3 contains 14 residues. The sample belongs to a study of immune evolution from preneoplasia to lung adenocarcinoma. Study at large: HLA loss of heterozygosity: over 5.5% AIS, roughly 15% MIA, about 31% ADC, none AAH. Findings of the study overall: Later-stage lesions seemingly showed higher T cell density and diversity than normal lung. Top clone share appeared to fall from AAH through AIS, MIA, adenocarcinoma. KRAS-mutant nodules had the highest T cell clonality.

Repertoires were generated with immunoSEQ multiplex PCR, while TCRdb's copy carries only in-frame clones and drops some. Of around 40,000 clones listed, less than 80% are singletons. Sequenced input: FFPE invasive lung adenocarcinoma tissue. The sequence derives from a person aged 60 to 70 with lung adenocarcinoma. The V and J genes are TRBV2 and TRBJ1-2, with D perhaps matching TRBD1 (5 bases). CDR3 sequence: CASMGDGRIYGYTF. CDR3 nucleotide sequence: TGTGCCAGCATGGGGGATGGACGGATCTATGGCTACACCTTC.